This TCR beta chain came from a study of shared clonotypes between healthy human individuals. Germline assignment: CDR1 LNHNV and CDR2 YYDKDF (reference sequence). Deletions cut 9 bases from V and 1 base from J, with 0 bases between. The CDR3 extends over 9 amino acids. Study-wide results and limits: Estimated clonotype richness was generally higher in naive than memory subsets. The authors expected sequencing depth to affect clonotype sharing among donors. Despite large depth, rarefaction showed incomplete sorted-subset sequencing. Only blood samples were collected, and tissue repertoires likely differ.

Some clones are missing from TCRdb's copy, which holds only in-frame ones; the method was immunoSEQ multiplex PCR. Of about 1 million clones detected, 70% to 80% appear once; the ten largest clones hold 0.5% to 0.6%. This clone was seen only a few times. Antigen: not known. This chain joins TRBV15 and TRBJ1-1; D gene uncertain. Sequences were obtained from memory CD4+ T cells from PBMCs. Subset: CD45RA-negative fraction. The TCR sequence derives from a young man in good health. Some clones in this sample may be carry-over from other donors' samples. CDR3 sequence: CATNTEAFF. The CDR3, as DNA: TGTGCCACGAACACTGAAGCTTTCTTT.